These T cell receptor beta chains were read from a single sample in a study of radiation and T cells in renal cell carcinoma. Sequenced by immunoSEQ multiplex PCR; TCRdb stores in-frame clones only, minus some. The data contain approximately 63,000 clones, roughly three quarters of them seen just once; the ten biggest clones take up under 7.5%. The sample here was blood, taken from a patient whose treatment included radiotherapy and nephrectomy. These receptors came from a man aged 60 to 69 with renal cell carcinoma. The CDR3 runs from the conserved cysteine through the conserved F or W. The order of the fields is clone size, D gene, V gene, J gene, CDR3 protein, CDR3 DNA. A D gene is named only where the DNA matches it firmly. The size field is filled for only some rows; it gives once, few, many or a size class.

few	TRBD1	TRBV6-4	TRBJ2-2	CASSPGQEQGGELFF	TGTGCCAGCAGTCCCGGACAGGAACAGGGCGGGGAGCTGTTTTTT
once	TRBD1	TRBV6-1	TRBJ1-2	CASSAGTGTYGYTF	TGTGCCAGCAGTGCCGGGACAGGGACATACGGCTACACCTTC
few	NA	TRBV4-2	TRBJ1-1	CASSQEGGYTEAFF	TGTGCCAGCAGCCAAGAGGGGGGGTACACTGAAGCTTTCTTT
NA	NA	TRBV19	TRBJ1-1	CASSSRPNTEAFF	TGTGCCAGTAGTTCCCGTCCGAACACTGAAGCTTTCTTT
once	NA	TRBV5-1	TRBJ2-3	CASSSGLAGIVTDTQYF	TGCGCCAGCAGCTCGGGACTCGCCGGAATCGTCACAGATACGCAGTATTTT
once	TRBD2	TRBV9	TRBJ2-3	CASSVLAGVGDTQYF	TGTGCCAGCAGCGTCCTAGCGGGGGTAGGAGATACGCAGTATTTT
NA	NA	TRBV5-4	TRBJ2-1	CASSTEFEQFF	TGTGCCAGCAGTACGGAATTTGAGCAGTTCTTC
NA	NA	TRBV2	TRBJ1-4	CASSVSEKLFF	TGTGCCAGCAGTGTGTCTGAAAAACTGTTTTTT
NA	NA	TRBV5-4	TRBJ1-6	CASSLEQFLNSPLHF	TGTGCCAGCAGCTTGGAACAGTTCCTAAATTCACCCCTCCACTTT
once	TRBD2	TRBV11-2	TRBJ2-5	CASSREEGTVETQYF	TGTGCCAGCAGCCGGGAGGAGGGGACTGTAGAGACCCAGTACTTC
NA	TRBD1	TRBV30	TRBJ2-1	CAWSVLGTGGNEQFF	TGTGCCTGGAGTGTACTGGGGACAGGGGGGAATGAGCAGTTCTTC
NA	TRBD2	TRBV9	TRBJ2-3	CASSPGAGTSADTQYF	TGTGCCAGCAGCCCTGGAGCCGGGACTAGTGCAGATACGCAGTATTTT
few	NA	TRBV20-1	TRBJ2-1	CSVQTANEQFF	TGCAGTGTCCAAACAGCCAATGAGCAGTTCTTC